This T cell receptor (beta chain) originates from a study of shared clonotypes between healthy human individuals (dated by TCRdb to the early 2020s). Turning to the overall study: The cohort comprised a couple of women and a few men aged 18 to 49 years. Per donor, three plates each were used for CD4 naive and CD4 memory, two for CD8 naive, and one for CD8 memory. Blood TCR repertoires of five healthy adults were deeply sequenced to estimate repertoire size and the extent of clonotype sharing between individuals. Libraries were prepared and TCR repertoires were sequenced by different laboratories using diverse techniques, in order to increase sequencing depth and limit assay-specific biases. Per donor, leukapheresis produced somewhere between about 0.94 and 9.5 billion PBMCs.

Broader findings and caveats from the paper: Compared with non-shared clonotypes, the clonotypes found in all four sorted-subset donors had higher generation probabilities. The genetic and exposure-history diversity represented was limited by the small number of donors. Only blood was sampled, and tissue TCR repertoires likely differ from those in blood. Based on pairwise subsampling, the degree of clonotype sharing among donors was expected to be affected by sequencing depth. When a few donors were compared, the shared fraction of clonotypes was approximately 5% for naive CD4, 3% to 4% for naive CD8, 2.3% for memory CD4, and 0.35% to 0.4% for memory CD8. Even with the large sequencing depth, rarefaction of the sorted-subset datasets indicated that sequencing was incomplete. Naive subsets generally had larger estimated clonotype richness than memory subsets did.

TCR CDR3 regions were amplified from genomic DNA by multiplex PCR using the deep immunoSEQ assay. For each cell subset, the extracted genomic DNA was distributed evenly across all wells of several immunoSEQ 96-well plates, and each plate served as one replicate. Each replicate PCR for sorted subsets received roughly 200 ng genomic DNA, equal to roughly 29,000 T cell genomes. Purified libraries were quantified with a Qubit 3.0 fluorometer, sized on a Bioanalyzer 2100, and re-quantified with the KAPA Library Quantification kit. Every immunoSEQ 96-well plate was sequenced on a dedicated single-read 150-cycle Illumina NextSeq 550 flow cell. The authors' analysis ran thus. Because the immunoSEQ output included only junctional sequences and no quality scores, the filtering could not be the same as the filtering used for full-length reads. To assign V/J genes and CDR3, sequences were annotated using PyIR, a Python wrapper for IgBLAST v1.9, with IMGT germline references. Any read was removed if the V/J assignment was weak (E-value above 1e-6), the CDR3 was missing, or the read contained stop codons, out-of-frame junctions, or ambiguous translated residues. V3J clonotypes were defined as sequences sharing an identical inferred V gene, J gene, and CDR3 amino acid sequence. The percentage overlap between two repertoires was calculated by dividing the number of shared unique clonotypes by the size of the smaller repertoire. Richness of each repertoire was evaluated using RTK rarefaction, the Chao1 estimator, and Recon v2.1 estimates of unobserved clonotypes. OLGA was used to compute generation probabilities for all TCRbeta clonotypes that the gDNA method yielded from a handful of donors. This is the immuneACCESS table as TCRdb keeps it, with only in-frame sequences that have V and J called. A part of the clones is gone; compared with another copy, unresolved V genes explain less than half, and the rest is unexplained. From that table come the V and J calls and clone size; the DNA was used to work out D and trimming. Counted in this sample were about 2.1 million clones; about 92% of them appeared once. The top ten constitute about 1.5% of the sample.

Remarks on this clone: No antigen is known for it. Per-base quality was not reported, and no clone a single base away is much larger than it.

For the CD8 naive samples, CD45RO-negative cells were positively selected for CCR7, yielding a CD45RA+CCR7+ population from which TemRA cells were excluded. Donors were healthy HIV-negative adults with no recently reported acute infections or vaccinations. Only Caucasian adults living in Nashville, Tennessee, USA were represented among the donors. Blood was obtained by leukapheresis, after which PBMCs were separated by Ficoll-Histopaque density gradient centrifugation and cryopreserved in liquid nitrogen vapor phase. Analytical flow cytometry was used to check the purity and quantity of every magnetically sorted T cell population. Genomic DNA was isolated from each sorted fraction and quantified by UV absorbance on a Nanodrop 2000c. Sample: naive CD8+ T cells from PBMCs. The cell subset or site label, read with the paper, signifies: CD45RA+CCR7+. The clonotype originates from a man in his late teens or twenties in good health. Some clones in this sample may be carry-over from other donors' samples.

The CDR3 reads as follows: CASTLGGSYEQYF. The bases are TGTGCCAGCACCCTGGGGGGGTCCTACGAGCAGTACTTC. This chain joins TRBV5-4 to TRBJ2-7, and TRBD2 matches 7 of the central bases. V is cut back by 6 bases and J by 1 base, with 4 bases in the junction unmatched. CDR1 and CDR2, looked up from the germline V gene (reference sequence), are SGHNT and YYREEE. The CDR3 runs 13 residues from the cysteine to the phenylalanine. Kept here is only the CDR3 DNA, which spans 39 bases and is read in frame from base 1.